Sequencing of this TCR beta chain was carried out in a study of chemoradiotherapy in HPV16-positive cancers. The method was immunoSEQ multiplex PCR; TCRdb's version includes in-frame clones alone and lacks a portion of them. The table records approximately 8,000 clones, about 67% of them present only once. This CDR3 spans 14 amino acids. V lost 5 bases and J 5 bases, leaving 12 bases between the germline ends. Germline CDR1 is SGHNT and CDR2 is YENEEA. The study, taken as a whole, reports: Candidate HPV-specific clones and E7-related TCR motifs grew in tumor during treatment.

About this clone: Its target is not known.

This material was acquired from a patient who underwent chemoradiotherapy. The TCR sequence derives from a human donor with HPV-associated anogenital cancer. The chain combines TRBV11-3 with TRBJ1-4, with D possibly matching TRBD1 (5 bases). The CDR3, as DNA: TGTGCCAGCAGCCGGGGGACGGAGAATGAAAAACTGTTTTTT. This encodes CASSRGTENEKLFF.